These T cell receptor beta chains were read from a single sample in a study of T cells in Graves' hyperthyroidism and ophthalmopathy. TCRdb called the multiplex PCR reads again in MiXCR, with one record for every CDR3 protein. This table holds 610,000 or so distinct CDR3 sequences, 46% found once. Sequencing was carried out using peripheral blood or thyroid tissue (not recorded which). These receptors were collected from a woman under 30 with Graves' hyperthyroidism. CDR3s include the opening cysteine and the closing phenylalanine or tryptophan. The order of the fields is J gene, V gene, clone size, D gene, CDR3 protein. D genes are given only for firm matches. Clone size is not always given. Where it is, it says once, few, many or a class for expanded clones.

j_gene: TRBJ2-7; v_gene: TRBV12-5; abundance: many; d_gene: -; CDR3aa: CASGLVSRTYSYEQYF
j_gene: TRBJ2-5; v_gene: TRBV29-1; abundance: many; d_gene: -; CDR3aa: CSVKDQEGETQYF
j_gene: TRBJ1-1; v_gene: TRBV30; abundance: many; d_gene: -; CDR3aa: CACPTRENTEAFF
j_gene: TRBJ2-3; v_gene: TRBV5-1; abundance: -; d_gene: TRBD2; CDR3aa: CASTWTRWTDTQYF
j_gene: TRBJ1-1; v_gene: TRBV13; abundance: many; d_gene: -; CDR3aa: CASSPETNTEAFF
j_gene: TRBJ1-5; v_gene: TRBV10-3; abundance: -; d_gene: TRBD1; CDR3aa: CAISESYRTGSGQPQHF
j_gene: TRBJ1-2; v_gene: TRBV7-2; abundance: -; d_gene: -; CDR3aa: CASSLATAPSYGYTF
j_gene: TRBJ2-7; v_gene: TRBV15; abundance: -; d_gene: TRBD2; CDR3aa: CATSSWTSGSYEQYF
j_gene: TRBJ2-3; v_gene: TRBV20-1; abundance: once; d_gene: -; CDR3aa: CSARDDTQYF
j_gene: TRBJ2-7; v_gene: TRBV4-1; abundance: many; d_gene: TRBD2; CDR3aa: CASSPTSGESYEQYF
j_gene: TRBJ2-2; v_gene: TRBV25-1; abundance: once; d_gene: TRBD1; CDR3aa: CASTLTGDTGELFF
j_gene: TRBJ2-5; v_gene: TRBV11-2; abundance: many; d_gene: -; CDR3aa: CASSLRRGGQETQYF
j_gene: TRBJ2-1; v_gene: TRBV7-9; abundance: -; d_gene: TRBD2; CDR3aa: CASSHPVGLAVYNEQFF
j_gene: TRBJ1-5; v_gene: TRBV20-1; abundance: many; d_gene: -; CDR3aa: CSAADRTNQPQHF
j_gene: TRBJ1-2; v_gene: TRBV5-6; abundance: few; d_gene: -; CDR3aa: CASSPPGTVNYGYTF
j_gene: TRBJ1-2; v_gene: TRBV7-2; abundance: many; d_gene: -; CDR3aa: CASSTENGGGGYYGYTF
j_gene: TRBJ1-2; v_gene: TRBV27; abundance: many; d_gene: -; CDR3aa: CASRPSGGGVYGYTF
j_gene: TRBJ1-2; v_gene: TRBV2; abundance: -; d_gene: TRBD1; CDR3aa: CASNQGQYGYTF
j_gene: TRBJ2-7; v_gene: TRBV24-1; abundance: once; d_gene: -; CDR3aa: CATSSEVVGNEQYF
j_gene: TRBJ2-3; v_gene: TRBV12-5; abundance: -; d_gene: -; CDR3aa: CASGLGTTSTDTQYF
j_gene: TRBJ1-1; v_gene: TRBV12-3/TRBV12-4; abundance: -; d_gene: TRBD1; CDR3aa: CASRGQGGTEAFF
j_gene: TRBJ2-7; v_gene: TRBV9; abundance: -; d_gene: -; CDR3aa: CASSGGGRGYEQYF
j_gene: TRBJ2-5; v_gene: TRBV5-1; abundance: many; d_gene: TRBD2; CDR3aa: CASSPQTSRVKTQYF
j_gene: TRBJ1-2; v_gene: TRBV10-3; abundance: -; d_gene: -; CDR3aa: CAISESGRGLGYTF
j_gene: TRBJ2-2; v_gene: TRBV7-9; abundance: many; d_gene: TRBD1; CDR3aa: CASSSISGTGGNTGELFF
j_gene: TRBJ2-7; v_gene: TRBV5-4; abundance: -; d_gene: TRBD2; CDR3aa: CASASGMGPYEQYF
j_gene: TRBJ1-5; v_gene: TRBV12-3/TRBV12-4; abundance: many; d_gene: -; CDR3aa: CASSLDGRDNQPQHF